These 5 T cell receptor beta chains originate from one sample sequenced in a study of CD8 T cell repertoires and HIV-1 epitope variants. What these receptors recognize is not known. Generated by immunoSEQ multiplex PCR, the TCRdb table keeps only in-frame clones and is missing some. The sample has 6,000 or so clones; less than 65% are singletons. What was sequenced was cultured CD8+ T cells derived from PBMCs. These receptor sequences come from a male donor with HIV.

The chain combines TRBV5-6 with TRBJ2-2, with a possible D match to TRBD1 (6 bases). V gave up 3 bases and J gave up 6 bases, with 18 bases separating them. This CDR3 region has 16 residues. Germline V gives CDR1 SGHDT, CDR2 YYEEEE. The CDR3 coding sequence is TGTGCCAGCAGCTCTGGGCAGGGGATCTTTCCCGGGGAGCTGTTTTTT. Encoded protein: CASSSGQGIFPGELFF.

This sequence joins TRBV7-6 and TRBJ2-7, with 8 bases lining up with TRBD1. This CDR3 region has 14 residues. Trimming took 2 bases from V and 5 from J; bases not matched to a gene: 5. Germline CDR1 is SGHVS and CDR2 is FNYEAQ. The CDR3 DNA is TGTGCCAGCAGCTTAACAGGGGGTATAGACGAGCAGTACTTC. It yields the protein CASSLTGGIDEQYF.

This chain links TRBV19 with TRBJ2-5; 10 bases agree with TRBD1. After removal of 3 bases from V and 5 bases from J, the junction contained 6 bases not matched to a gene. The CDR3 spans 15 residues. The germline CDR1 and CDR2 sequences are LNHDA and SQIVND (reference sequence). CDR3 coding DNA: TGTGCCAGTAGTATCTCACGGACAGGGGGGGAGACCCAGTACTTC. This sequence encodes CASSISRTGGETQYF.

The J gene is TRBJ2-3, the V gene TRBV11-2, with no clear D. Germline V gene data show CDR1 as SGHAT and CDR2 as FQNNGV. Trimming pared 3 bases from V and 1 base from J, leaving 8 bases between. The CDR3 has 14 residues. The chain's CDR3 is CASSFTPGTDTQYF. In nucleotides, the CDR3 is TGTGCCAGCAGCTTTACTCCGGGCACAGATACGCAGTATTTT.

This clone was seen a handful of times. The V call is TRBV7-9, the J call TRBJ2-7; the D is unclear. The CDR3 runs to 13 residues. The germline V gene has CDR1 SEHNR and CDR2 FQNEAQ (reference sequence). Trimming took 4 bases from V and 6 from J, leaving 13 bases between them. This chain's CDR3 is CASSSDPQPEQYF. In DNA form, the CDR3 reads TGTGCCAGCAGCTCGGACCCTCAGCCCGAGCAGTACTTC.